This paragraph covers one T cell receptor beta chain sequence. The target antigen is unknown. Random hexamers primed reverse transcription of about 0.45 to 1 ug RNA. TCRdb recomputed calls from the immunoSEQ multiplex PCR reads with MiXCR, one row per CDR3 protein. Of some 200,000 distinct CDR3 sequences in the sample, over 75% were seen once. The entry originates in a study of CD8 T cells in Susac syndrome. TCR beta from blood CD8+ and CD4+ T cells was sequenced. Study-wide findings and caveats: Susac syndrome CD4+ T cell repertoires showed no clonal expansion.

This TCR derives from a human donor with Susac syndrome. Sequencing was performed on CD4+ T cells from PBMCs.

Here the CDR3 reads CASSPLLVPGEQYF. DNA of the CDR3: TGTGCCAGCAGTCCCTTACTAGTTCCGGGCGAGCAGTACTTC. V and J are TRBV12-3 or TRBV12-4 and TRBJ2-7; D possibly corresponds to TRBD2 (5 bases). This CDR3 is built from 14 residues. V was trimmed by 5 bases and J by 6 bases, leaving 17 bases between them.